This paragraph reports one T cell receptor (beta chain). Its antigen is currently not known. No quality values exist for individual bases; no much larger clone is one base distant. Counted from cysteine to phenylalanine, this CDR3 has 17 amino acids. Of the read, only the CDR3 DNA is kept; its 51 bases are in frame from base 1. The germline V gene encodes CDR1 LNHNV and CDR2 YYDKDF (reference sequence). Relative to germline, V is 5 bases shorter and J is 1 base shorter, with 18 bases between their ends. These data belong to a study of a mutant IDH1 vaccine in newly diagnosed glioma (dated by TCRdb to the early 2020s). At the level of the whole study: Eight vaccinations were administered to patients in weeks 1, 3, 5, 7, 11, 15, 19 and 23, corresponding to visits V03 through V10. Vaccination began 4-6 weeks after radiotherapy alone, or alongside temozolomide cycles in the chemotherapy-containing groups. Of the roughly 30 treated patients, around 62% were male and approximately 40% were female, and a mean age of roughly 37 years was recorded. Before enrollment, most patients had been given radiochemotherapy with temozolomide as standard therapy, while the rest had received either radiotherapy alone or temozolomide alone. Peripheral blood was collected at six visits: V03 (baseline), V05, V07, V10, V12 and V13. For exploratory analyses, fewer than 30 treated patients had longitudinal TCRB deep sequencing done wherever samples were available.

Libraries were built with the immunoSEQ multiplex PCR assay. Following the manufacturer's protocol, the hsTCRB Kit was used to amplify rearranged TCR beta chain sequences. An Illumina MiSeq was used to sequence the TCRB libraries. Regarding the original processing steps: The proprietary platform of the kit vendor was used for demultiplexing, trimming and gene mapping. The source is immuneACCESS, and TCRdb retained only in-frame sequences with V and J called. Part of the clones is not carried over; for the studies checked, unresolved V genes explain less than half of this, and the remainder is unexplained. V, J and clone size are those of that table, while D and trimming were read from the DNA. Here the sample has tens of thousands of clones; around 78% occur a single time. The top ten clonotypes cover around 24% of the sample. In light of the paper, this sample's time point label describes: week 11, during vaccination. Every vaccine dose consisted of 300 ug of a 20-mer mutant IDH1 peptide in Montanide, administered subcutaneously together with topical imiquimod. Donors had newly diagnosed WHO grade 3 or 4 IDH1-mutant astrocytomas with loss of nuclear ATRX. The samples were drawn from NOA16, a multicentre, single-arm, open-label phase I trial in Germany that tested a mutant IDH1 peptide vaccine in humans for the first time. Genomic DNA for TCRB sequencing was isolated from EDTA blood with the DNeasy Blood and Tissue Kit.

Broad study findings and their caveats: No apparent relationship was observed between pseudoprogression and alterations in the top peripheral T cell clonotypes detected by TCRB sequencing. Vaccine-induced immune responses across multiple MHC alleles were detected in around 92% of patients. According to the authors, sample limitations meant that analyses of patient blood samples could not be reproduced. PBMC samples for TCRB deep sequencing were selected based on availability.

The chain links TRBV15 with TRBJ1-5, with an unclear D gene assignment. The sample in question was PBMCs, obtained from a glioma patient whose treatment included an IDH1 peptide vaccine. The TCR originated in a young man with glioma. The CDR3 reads CATSGPSKYLSNQPQHF. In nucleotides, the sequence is TGTGCCACCAGCGGTCCGTCCAAATATCTGAGCAATCAGCCCCAGCATTTT. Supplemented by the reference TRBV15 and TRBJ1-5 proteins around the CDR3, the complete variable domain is DAMVIQNPRYQVTQFGKPVTLSCSQTLNHNVMYWYQQKSSQAPKLLFHYYDKDFNNEADTPDNFQSRRPNTSFCFLDIRSPGLGDTAMYLCATSGPSKYLSNQPQHFGDGTRLSIL.